The 23 T cell receptor beta chains presented below share a single source sample, sequenced in a study of cytomegalovirus exposure and HLA in healthy donors. The PCR ran on 60 Vbeta and 13 Jbeta primers. This table comes from immunoSEQ multiplex PCR, and its TCRdb copy is limited to in-frame clones, with some not included. The table shows some 110,000 clones, with over 70% occurring only once. Sequenced input: PBMCs. These receptors were obtained from a woman aged 45 to 65 in good health and CMV-seropositive.

DNA for the CDR3: TGTGCCAGCAGCCCAGGGAACACCGGGGAGCTGTTTTTT. Amino acids: CASSPGNTGELFF. The chain links TRBV7-6 to TRBJ2-2, with D unresolved. Germline lookup yields CDR1 SGHVS and CDR2 FNYEAQ. V was clipped by 5 bases and J by 1 base, with 5 bases between them. The CDR3 extends over 13 amino acids.

V and J are TRBV19 and TRBJ1-2, with 10 bases lining up with TRBD1. V gave up 4 bases and J gave up 4 bases; unmatched junction bases: 9. The CDR3 length is 16 residues. Germline assignment: CDR1 LNHDA and CDR2 SQIVND (reference sequence). The chain's CDR3 is CASSNGQGDFGYGYTF. CDR3 DNA sequence: TGTGCCAGTAGTAACGGACAGGGGGATTTCGGCTATGGCTACACCTTC. The full variable domain, with the rest looked up from reference TRBV19 and TRBJ1-2, is DGGITQSPKYLFRKEGQNVTLSCEQNLNHDAMYWYRQDPGQGLRLIYYSQIVNDFQKGDIAEGYSVSREKKESFPLTVTSAQKNPTAFYLCASSNGQGDFGYGYTFGSGTRLTVV.

The chain joins TRBV7-2 to TRBJ2-7; possibly TRBD1 for D (5 bases). This CDR3 comprises 15 residues. V lost 1 base to trimming and J lost 7 bases, with 17 bases between them. CDR1 and CDR2 from the germline V gene are SGHTA and FQGNSA. The DNA of the CDR3 is TGTGCCAGCAGCTTAGGTCAGCCCCCAGACAGTGAGCAGTACTTC. Residues: CASSLGQPPDSEQYF.

This rearrangement joins TRBV6-1 to TRBJ1-2, with unresolved D. Germline loops: CDR1 MNHNS, CDR2 SASEGT. The CDR3 runs to 11 residues. V was pared by 4 bases and J by 2 bases, with 2 bases between. The CDR3 here is CASSANYGYTF. The CDR3 nucleotides are TGTGCCAGCAGTGCAAACTATGGCTACACCTTC.

Only a few counts were recorded for this clone. The chain carries TRBV5-1 and TRBJ1-2; TRBD1 matches 8 bases. The J segment lost 5 bases and the V segment lost 0 bases, leaving 3 bases of the junction unmatched. Germline lookup yields CDR1 SGHRS and CDR2 YFSETQ. The CDR3 spans 14 residues. The CDR3 loop reads CASSLDTGGYGYTF. The DNA for the CDR3 is TGCGCCAGCAGCTTGGATACAGGGGGGTATGGCTACACCTTC. Complete variable domain (other parts from reference TRBV5-1 and TRBJ1-2): KAGVTQTPRYLIKTRGQQVTLSCSPISGHRSVSWYQQTPGQGLQFLFEYFSETQRNKGNFPGRFSGRQFSNSRSEMNVSTLELGDSALYLCASSLDTGGYGYTFGSGTRLTVV.

The V gene is TRBV4-3, the J gene TRBJ2-5, with 8 bases that match TRBD1. The CDR3 is 16 residues long. The trim removed 0 bases at V and 3 bases at J, leaving 6 bases unmatched. Germline V lookup: CDR1 LGHNA, CDR2 YSLEER. The CDR3 here is CASSQDLQGAKETQYF. The CDR3 DNA follows: TGCGCCAGCAGCCAAGATTTGCAGGGGGCGAAAGAGACCCAGTACTTC.

This chain joins TRBV4-3 and TRBJ1-1; a possible D gene is TRBD1 (6 bases). Germline CDR1 LGHNA, CDR2 YSLEER. Trimming left V 4 bases short and J 5 bases short, with 17 bases between. This CDR3 comprises 15 residues. Written as DNA, the CDR3 is TGCGCCAGCAGCCGTCAGACAGGTCTGGGGACTGAAGCTTTCTTT. Translating it yields CASSRQTGLGTEAFF.

The chain links TRBV4-3 to TRBJ2-3; 9 nucleotides line up with TRBD2. The CDR3 extends over 19 amino acids. With 0 bases clipped from V and 2 bases from J, the junction kept 12 bases outside the gene matches. Germline-derived CDR1 and CDR2 are LGHNA and YSLEER. CDR3: CASSQDEPSGVLLTDTQYF. The CDR3, as DNA: TGCGCCAGCAGCCAAGATGAGCCTAGCGGGGTTCTACTCACAGATACGCAGTATTTT.

The chain couples TRBV7-9 to TRBJ2-3; possible D gene TRBD1, 5 bases. V lost 5 bases, J lost 1 base, and 10 bases lay in between. The length of the CDR3 is 14 residues. Germline loops: CDR1 SEHNR, CDR2 FQNEAQ (reference sequence). For the CDR3, the DNA is TGTGCCAGCAGCCGGACACCCCGCACAGATACGCAGTATTTT. Its translation: CASSRTPRTDTQYF.

V is TRBV10-3 and J is TRBJ1-5, with 10 bases identical to TRBD1. Germline V gene sequence: CDR1 ENHRY, CDR2 SYGVKD. The V gene end was trimmed by 0 bases and the J gene end by 5 bases; junction bases not matched to a gene: 1. This CDR3 has 15 residues. The CDR3 DNA sequence: TGTGCCATCAGTGAGTCGGACAGGGGGGATCAGCCCCAGCATTTT. As protein: CAISESDRGDQPQHF.

The chain carries TRBV19 and TRBJ1-1, with D uncertain. This CDR3 has 13 residues. CDR1 LNHDA and CDR2 SQIVND come from the germline V gene (reference sequence). Between the trimmed V and J ends, which lost 7 bases and 3 bases, there was a span of 12 bases. The CDR3 loop is CASNSDTYTEAFF. The CDR3 bases are TGTGCCAGTAACTCCGACACCTACACTGAAGCTTTCTTT.

This clone was detected only a few times. V and J are TRBV18 and TRBJ2-1; D call uncertain. The CDR3 runs 15 residues. With 6 bases removed from V and 5 bases from J, the gap between germline ends came to 17 bases. Germline V CDR1 and CDR2: KGHSH, LQKENI. The CDR3 DNA follows: TGTGCCAGCTCCCTAAGTCTGGGCACAAACAATGAGCAGTTCTTC. Translated, it gives CASSLSLGTNNEQFF.

The chain joins TRBV4-1 to TRBJ2-1, with TRBD2 identical over 9 bases. Germline V lookup: CDR1 MGHRA, CDR2 YSYEKL. The CDR3 is 16 amino acids. Trimming took 1 base from V and 10 from J; bases not matched to a gene: 11. The CDR3 loop reads CASSQGVLAGSLEQFF. CDR3 DNA: TGCGCCAGCAGCCAAGGGGTGCTAGCGGGGTCTTTGGAGCAGTTCTTC.

This clone has a handful of counts. The genes are TRBV5-1 and TRBJ2-3, with TRBD2 as a possible D gene (5 bases). Germline CDR1 and CDR2: SGHRS and YFSETQ. V was clipped by 4 bases and J by 0 bases, with 6 bases between them. CDR3 length: 13 amino acids. CDR3 sequence reads: CASSRRSTDTQYF. CDR3 in DNA: TGCGCCAGCAGCAGGAGGAGCACAGATACGCAGTATTTT. Complete variable domain (other parts from reference TRBV5-1 and TRBJ2-3): KAGVTQTPRYLIKTRGQQVTLSCSPISGHRSVSWYQQTPGQGLQFLFEYFSETQRNKGNFPGRFSGRQFSNSRSEMNVSTLELGDSALYLCASSRRSTDTQYFGPGTRLTVL.

The chain combines TRBV28 with TRBJ2-7, with 9 nucleotides matching TRBD1. CDR3 length: 15 residues. Per germline, CDR1 MDHEN and CDR2 SYDVKM. V gave up 6 bases and J gave up 1 base; unmatched junction bases: 7. In nucleotides, the CDR3 is TGTGCCAGCAGCCTCCGGGACAGGGTGTCCTACGAGCAGTACTTC. It specifies CASSLRDRVSYEQYF.

The chain employs TRBV18 and TRBJ1-2; D gene ambiguous. CDR1 is KGHSH and CDR2 is LQKENI in the germline V gene. Trimming pared 3 bases from V and 3 bases from J, leaving 14 bases between. The CDR3 sequence is 15 residues long. The CDR3 here is CASSPPVAVYYGYTF. In DNA, the CDR3 is TGTGCCAGCTCACCTCCCGTCGCGGTATACTATGGCTACACCTTC.

J is TRBJ2-5 and V is TRBV29-1, with D possibly matching TRBD2 (5 bases). Germline CDR1 SQVTM, CDR2 ANQGSEA. This CDR3 contains 13 residues. Trimming removed 7 bases at V and 5 bases at J, with 17 bases between. CDR3: CSGNIGSGETQYF. CDR3 in DNA: TGCAGCGGAAATATCGGGTCGGGGGAGACCCAGTACTTC.

The chain has TRBV9 and TRBJ1-4; D is unclear. Trimming shortened V by 0 bases and J by 8 bases, and 11 bases separated the two germline ends. In germline, CDR1 is SGDLS, CDR2 YYNGEE. The length of the CDR3 is 14 residues. The CDR3, as DNA: TGTGCCAGCAGCGTAGAGGAGGGTGGCGAAAAACTGTTTTTT. It yields the protein CASSVEEGGEKLFF. The variable domain in full, completed from reference TRBV9 and TRBJ1-4, reads DSGVTQTPKHLITATGQRVTLRCSPRSGDLSVYWYQQSLDQGLQFLIQYYNGEERAKGNILERFSAQQFPDLHSELNLSSLELGDSALYFCASSVEEGGEKLFFGSGTQLSVL.

This clone occurred once. Sequence at one end of the junction differs from germline and may be a read error. This rearrangement joins TRBV5-4 to TRBJ2-5, with TRBD2 matching 11 bases. The CDR3 sequence is 16 residues long. Germline V gives CDR1 SGHNT, CDR2 YYREEE (reference sequence). CDR3 in amino acids: CASSSGGTSGQGTQYF. In nucleotides, the CDR3 is TGTGCCAGCAGCTCCGGAGGGACTAGCGGACAAGGGACCCAGTACTTC.

The rearrangement links TRBV6-1 to TRBJ1-2; D possibly corresponds to TRBD1 (5 bases). The germline CDR1 and CDR2 sequences are MNHNS and SASEGT. V was cut by 2 bases and J by 4 bases, with 14 bases left in between. This CDR3 is built from 15 residues. This CDR3 reads CASSETGGSLYGYTF. The CDR3 nucleotides are TGTGCCAGCAGTGAAACCGGGGGTTCCCTCTATGGCTACACCTTC.

The chain has TRBV2 and TRBJ2-7; no clear D gene. Trimming left V 0 bases short and J 6 bases short, with 9 bases between. The CDR3 covers 13 residues. Per germline, CDR1 SNHLY and CDR2 FYNNEI. The CDR3, as DNA: TGTGCCAGCAGTGAAGCGCGAGGTGGCGAGCAGTACTTC. It yields the protein CASSEARGGEQYF. Drawing the rest from reference TRBV2 and TRBJ2-7, the complete variable domain is EPEVTQTPSHQVTQMGQEVILRCVPISNHLYFYWYRQILGQKVEFLVSFYNNEISEKSEIFDDQFSVERPDGSNFTLKIRSTKLEDSAMYFCASSEARGGEQYFGPGTRLTVT.

This clone showed up just once. The rearrangement links TRBV18 to TRBJ1-4, with a possible D match to TRBD1 (6 bases). The CDR3 loop spans 15 amino acids. In germline, CDR1 is KGHSH, CDR2 LQKENI. Trimming shortened V by 1 base and J by 5 bases, and 11 bases separated the two germline ends. CDR3 sequence: CASSPRTARNEKLFF. The CDR3 nucleotides are TGTGCCAGCTCACCACGGACAGCACGGAATGAAAAACTGTTTTTT.

This clone was detected a few times. The chain has TRBV4-3 and TRBJ1-1; D might be TRBD1 (5 bases). Germline values: CDR1 LGHNA, CDR2 YSLEER. The V gene lost 1 base and the J gene lost 0 bases, with 9 bases spanning the gap. The CDR3 extends over 15 amino acids. Written as DNA, the CDR3 is TGCGCCAGCAGCCAAGTGGCAGGGATGAACACTGAAGCTTTCTTT. As protein: CASSQVAGMNTEAFF.